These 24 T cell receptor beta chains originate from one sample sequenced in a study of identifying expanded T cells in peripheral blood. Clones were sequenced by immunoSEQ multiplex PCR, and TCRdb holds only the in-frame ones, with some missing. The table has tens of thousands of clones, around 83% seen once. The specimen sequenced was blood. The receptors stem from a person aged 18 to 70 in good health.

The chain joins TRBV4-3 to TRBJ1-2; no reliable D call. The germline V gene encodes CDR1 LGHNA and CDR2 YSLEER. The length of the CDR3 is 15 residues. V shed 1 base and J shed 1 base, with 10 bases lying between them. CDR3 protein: CASSQVSGNNYGYTF. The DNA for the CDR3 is TGCGCCAGCAGCCAAGTGAGCGGGAATAACTATGGCTACACCTTC.

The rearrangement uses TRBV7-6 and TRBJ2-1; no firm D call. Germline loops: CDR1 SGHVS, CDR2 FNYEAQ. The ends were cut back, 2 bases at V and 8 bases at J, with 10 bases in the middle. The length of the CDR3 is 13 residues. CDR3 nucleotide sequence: TGTGCCAGCAGCTTATACTTAGAAGATGAGCAGTTCTTC. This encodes CASSLYLEDEQFF. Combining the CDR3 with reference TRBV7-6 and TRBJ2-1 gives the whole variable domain GAGVSQSPRYKVTKRGQDVALRCDPISGHVSLYWYRQALGQGPEFLTYFNYEAQQDKSGLPNDRFSAERPEGSISTLTIQRTEQRDSAMYRCASSLYLEDEQFFGPGTRLTVL.

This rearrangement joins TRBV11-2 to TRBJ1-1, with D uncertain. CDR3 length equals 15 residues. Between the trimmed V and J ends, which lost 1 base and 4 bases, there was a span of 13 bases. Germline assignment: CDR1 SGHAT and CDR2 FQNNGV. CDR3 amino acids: CASSLVATTSTEAFF. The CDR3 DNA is TGTGCCAGCAGCTTAGTGGCGACGACAAGCACTGAAGCTTTCTTT.

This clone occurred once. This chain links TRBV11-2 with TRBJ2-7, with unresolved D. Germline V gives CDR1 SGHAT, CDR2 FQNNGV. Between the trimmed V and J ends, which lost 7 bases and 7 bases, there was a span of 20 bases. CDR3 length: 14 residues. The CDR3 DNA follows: TGTGCCAGCACCCCCGGCCTTAGCCGCATGGAGCAGTACTTC. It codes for CASTPGLSRMEQYF. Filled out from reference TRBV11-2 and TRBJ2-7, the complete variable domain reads EAGVAQSPRYKIIEKRQSVAFWCNPISGHATLYWYQQILGQGPKLLIQFQNNGVVDDSQLPKDRFSAERLKGVDSTLKIQPAKLEDSAVYLCASTPGLSRMEQYFGPGTRLTVT.

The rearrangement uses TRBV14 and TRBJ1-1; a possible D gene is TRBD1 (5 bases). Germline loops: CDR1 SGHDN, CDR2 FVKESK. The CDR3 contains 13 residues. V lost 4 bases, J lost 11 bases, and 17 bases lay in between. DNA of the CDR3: TGTGCCAGCAGCCTCCAGGACGGGGGGTTGGCTTTCTTT. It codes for CASSLQDGGLAFF.

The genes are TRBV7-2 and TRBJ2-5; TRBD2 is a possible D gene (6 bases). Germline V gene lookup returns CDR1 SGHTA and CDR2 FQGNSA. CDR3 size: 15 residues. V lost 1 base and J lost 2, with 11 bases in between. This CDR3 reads CASSLVMEGQETQYF. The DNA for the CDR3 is TGTGCCAGCAGCTTAGTGATGGAGGGGCAAGAGACCCAGTACTTC.

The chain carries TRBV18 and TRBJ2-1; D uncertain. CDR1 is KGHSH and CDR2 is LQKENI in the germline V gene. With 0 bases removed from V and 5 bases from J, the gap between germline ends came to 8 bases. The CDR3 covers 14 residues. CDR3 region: CASSPPPKDNEQFF. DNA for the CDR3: TGTGCCAGCTCACCACCCCCTAAAGACAATGAGCAGTTCTTC.

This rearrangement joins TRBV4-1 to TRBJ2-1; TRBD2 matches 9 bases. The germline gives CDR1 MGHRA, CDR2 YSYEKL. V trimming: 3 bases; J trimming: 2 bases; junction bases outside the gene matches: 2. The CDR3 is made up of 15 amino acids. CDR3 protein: CASSHLAGPYNEQFF. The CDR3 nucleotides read TGCGCCAGCAGCCATCTAGCGGGACCCTACAATGAGCAGTTCTTC.

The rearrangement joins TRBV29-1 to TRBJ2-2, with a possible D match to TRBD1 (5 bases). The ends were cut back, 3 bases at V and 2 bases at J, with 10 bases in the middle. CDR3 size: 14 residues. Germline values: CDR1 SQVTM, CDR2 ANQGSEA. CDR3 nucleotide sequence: TGCAGCGTTGAGGGGCGGCAAAACACCGGGGAGCTGTTTTTT. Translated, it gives CSVEGRQNTGELFF.

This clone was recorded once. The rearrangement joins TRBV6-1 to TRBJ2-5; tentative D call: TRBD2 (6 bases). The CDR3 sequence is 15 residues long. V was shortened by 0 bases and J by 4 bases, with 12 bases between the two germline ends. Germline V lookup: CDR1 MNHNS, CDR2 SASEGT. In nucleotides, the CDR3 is TGTGCCAGCAGTGAAGCCGGGGGAGAAGGAGAGACCCAGTACTTC. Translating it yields CASSEAGGEGETQYF.

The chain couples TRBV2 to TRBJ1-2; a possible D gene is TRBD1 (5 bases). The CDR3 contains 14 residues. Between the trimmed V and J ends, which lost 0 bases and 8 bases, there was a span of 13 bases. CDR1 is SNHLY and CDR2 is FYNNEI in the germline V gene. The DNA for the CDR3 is TGTGCCAGCAGTGAAGCGAGGGGAACTGGAGGCTACACCTTC. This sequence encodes CASSEARGTGGYTF.

The CDR3 region is CASSLAGSGRNSYNEQFF. The CDR3 DNA is TGTGCCAGCAGCTTAGCCGGTAGCGGGAGGAACTCCTACAATGAGCAGTTCTTC. The rearrangement joins TRBV7-6 to TRBJ2-1; 10 positions agree with TRBD2. Per the germline V gene, CDR1 is SGHVS and CDR2 is FNYEAQ. The CDR3 has 18 residues. With 0 bases clipped from V and 0 bases from J, the junction kept 5 bases outside the gene matches.

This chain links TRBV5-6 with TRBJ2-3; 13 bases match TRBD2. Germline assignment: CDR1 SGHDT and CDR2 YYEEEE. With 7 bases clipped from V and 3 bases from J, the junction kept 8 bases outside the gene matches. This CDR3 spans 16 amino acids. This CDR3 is CASAWTSGGTTDTQYF. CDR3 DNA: TGTGCCAGCGCCTGGACTAGCGGGGGAACTACAGATACGCAGTATTTT.

The CDR3 DNA follows: TGTGCCAGCAGCTTAATCGGACTAGCGGGGAACACCGGGGAGCTGTTTTTT. Its translation is CASSLIGLAGNTGELFF. The chain joins TRBV13 to TRBJ2-2; 11 nucleotides match TRBD2. Germline V gene sequence: CDR1 PRHDT, CDR2 FYEKMQ (reference sequence). The CDR3 has 17 residues. The V and J ends lost 2 bases and 1 base, in that order; junction bases with no gene match: 3.

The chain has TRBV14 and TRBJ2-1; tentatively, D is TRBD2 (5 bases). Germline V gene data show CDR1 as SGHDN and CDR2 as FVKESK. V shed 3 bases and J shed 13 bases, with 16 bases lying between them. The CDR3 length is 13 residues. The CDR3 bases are TGTGCCAGCAGCCACGGAGTCGGGAAGGAACAGTTCTTC. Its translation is CASSHGVGKEQFF.

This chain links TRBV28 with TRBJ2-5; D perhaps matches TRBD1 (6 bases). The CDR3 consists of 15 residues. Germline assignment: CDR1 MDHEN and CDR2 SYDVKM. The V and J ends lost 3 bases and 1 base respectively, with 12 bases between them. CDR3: CASSLGAGLQETQYF. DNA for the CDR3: TGTGCCAGCAGTTTGGGGGCAGGCCTCCAAGAGACCCAGTACTTC.

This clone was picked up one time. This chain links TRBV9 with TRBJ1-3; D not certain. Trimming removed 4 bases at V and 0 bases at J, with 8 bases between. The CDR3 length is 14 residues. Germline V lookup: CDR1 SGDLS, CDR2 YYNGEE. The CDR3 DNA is TGTGCCAGCAGCCCGACCAGCTCTGGAAACACCATATATTTT. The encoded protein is CASSPTSSGNTIYF.

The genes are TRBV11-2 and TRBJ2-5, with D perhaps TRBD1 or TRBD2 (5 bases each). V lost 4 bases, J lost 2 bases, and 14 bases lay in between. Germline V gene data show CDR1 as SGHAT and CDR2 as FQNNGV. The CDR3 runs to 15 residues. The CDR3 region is CASSSEPGRQETQYF. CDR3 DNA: TGTGCCAGCAGCTCAGAACCGGGACGTCAAGAGACCCAGTACTTC.

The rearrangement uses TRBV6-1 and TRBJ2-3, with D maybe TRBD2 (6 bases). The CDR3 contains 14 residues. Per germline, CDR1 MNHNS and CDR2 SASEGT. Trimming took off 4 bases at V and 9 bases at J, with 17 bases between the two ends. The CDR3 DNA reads TGTGCCAGCAGTGGGGACCCGGGGGTAGGCACGCAGTATTTT. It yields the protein CASSGDPGVGTQYF.

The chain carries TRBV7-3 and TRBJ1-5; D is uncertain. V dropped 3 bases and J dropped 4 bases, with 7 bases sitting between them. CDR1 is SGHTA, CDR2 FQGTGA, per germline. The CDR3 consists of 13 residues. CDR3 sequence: CASSFGVNQPQHF. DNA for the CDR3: TGTGCCAGCAGCTTCGGAGTTAATCAGCCCCAGCATTTT.

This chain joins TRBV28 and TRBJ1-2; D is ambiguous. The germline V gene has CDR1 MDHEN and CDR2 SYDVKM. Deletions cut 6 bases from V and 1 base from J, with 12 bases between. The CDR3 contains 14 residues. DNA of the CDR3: TGTGCCAGCAGACTTAATGGGCTTAACTATGGCTACACCTTC. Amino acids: CASRLNGLNYGYTF.

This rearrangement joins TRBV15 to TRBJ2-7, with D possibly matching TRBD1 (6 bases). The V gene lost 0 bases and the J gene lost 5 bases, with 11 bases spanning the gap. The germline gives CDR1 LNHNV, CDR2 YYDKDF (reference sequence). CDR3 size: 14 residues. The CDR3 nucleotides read TGTGCCACCAGCAGAGATCGGCAGGGGAACGAGCAGTACTTC. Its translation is CATSRDRQGNEQYF.

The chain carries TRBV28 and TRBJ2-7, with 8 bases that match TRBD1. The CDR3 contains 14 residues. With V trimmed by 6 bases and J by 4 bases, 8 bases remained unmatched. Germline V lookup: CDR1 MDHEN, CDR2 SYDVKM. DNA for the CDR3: TGTGCCAGCAGGGGTACAGGGGGAGGTTACGAGCAGTACTTC. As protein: CASRGTGGGYEQYF.

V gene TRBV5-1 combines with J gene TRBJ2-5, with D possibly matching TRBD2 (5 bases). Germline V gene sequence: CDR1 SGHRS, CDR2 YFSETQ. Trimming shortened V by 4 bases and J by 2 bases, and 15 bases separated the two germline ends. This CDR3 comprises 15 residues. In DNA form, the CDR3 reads TGCGCCAGCAGCCTGAACGAGGGAAGACAAGAGACCCAGTACTTC. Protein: CASSLNEGRQETQYF.